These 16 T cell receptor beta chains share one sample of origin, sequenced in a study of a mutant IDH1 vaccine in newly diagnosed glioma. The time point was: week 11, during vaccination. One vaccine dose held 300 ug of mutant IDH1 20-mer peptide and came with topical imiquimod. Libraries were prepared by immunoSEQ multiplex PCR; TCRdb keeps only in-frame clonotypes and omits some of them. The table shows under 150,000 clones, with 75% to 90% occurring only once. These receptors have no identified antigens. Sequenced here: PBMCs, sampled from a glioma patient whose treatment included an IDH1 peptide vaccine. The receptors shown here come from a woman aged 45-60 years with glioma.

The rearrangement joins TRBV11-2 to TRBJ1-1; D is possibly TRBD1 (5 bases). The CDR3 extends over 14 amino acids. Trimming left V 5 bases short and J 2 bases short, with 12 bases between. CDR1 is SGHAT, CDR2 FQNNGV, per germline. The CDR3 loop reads CASSRQLTNTEAFF. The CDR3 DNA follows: TGTGCCAGCAGCAGACAGTTGACTAACACTGAAGCTTTCTTT.

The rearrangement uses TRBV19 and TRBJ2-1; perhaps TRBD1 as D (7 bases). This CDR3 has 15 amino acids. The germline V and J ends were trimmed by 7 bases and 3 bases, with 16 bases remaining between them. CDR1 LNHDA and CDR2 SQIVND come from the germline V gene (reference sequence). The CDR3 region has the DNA TGTGCCAGTACCAGGGGGGTAGCGAGCTACAATGAGCAGTTCTTC. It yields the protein CASTRGVASYNEQFF.

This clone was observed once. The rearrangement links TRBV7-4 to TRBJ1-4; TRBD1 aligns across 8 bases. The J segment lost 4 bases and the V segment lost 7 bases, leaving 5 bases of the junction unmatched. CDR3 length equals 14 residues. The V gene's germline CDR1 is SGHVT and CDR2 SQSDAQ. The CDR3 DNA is TGTGCCAGCACCCAGACAGGGGATAATGAAAAACTGTTTTTT. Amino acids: CASTQTGDNEKLFF. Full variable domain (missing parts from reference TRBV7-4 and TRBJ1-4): GAGVSQSPRYKVAKRGRDVALRCDSISGHVTLYWYRQTLGQGSEVLTYSQSDAQRDKSGRPSGRFSAERPERSVSTLKIQRTEQGDSAVYLCASTQTGDNEKLFFGSGTQLSVL.

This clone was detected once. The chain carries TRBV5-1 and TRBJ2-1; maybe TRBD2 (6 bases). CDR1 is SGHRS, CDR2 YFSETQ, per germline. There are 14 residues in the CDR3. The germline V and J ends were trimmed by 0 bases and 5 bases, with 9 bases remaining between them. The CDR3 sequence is CASSLVGSNNEQFF. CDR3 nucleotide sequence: TGCGCCAGCAGCTTGGTCGGGAGCAACAATGAGCAGTTCTTC.

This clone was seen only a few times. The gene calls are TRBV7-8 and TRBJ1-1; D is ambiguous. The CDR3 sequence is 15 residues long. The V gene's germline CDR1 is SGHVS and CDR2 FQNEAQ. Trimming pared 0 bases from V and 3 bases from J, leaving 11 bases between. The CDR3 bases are TGTGCCAGCAGCTTAGCGGCAGACGGATACACTGAAGCTTTCTTT. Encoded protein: CASSLAADGYTEAFF.

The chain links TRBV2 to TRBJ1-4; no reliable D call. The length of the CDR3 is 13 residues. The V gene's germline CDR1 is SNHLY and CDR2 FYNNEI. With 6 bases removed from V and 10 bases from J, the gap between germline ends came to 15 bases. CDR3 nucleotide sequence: TGTGCCAGCAGGGCCGATGCTATTCGAAAACTGTTTTTT. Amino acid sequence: CASRADAIRKLFF.

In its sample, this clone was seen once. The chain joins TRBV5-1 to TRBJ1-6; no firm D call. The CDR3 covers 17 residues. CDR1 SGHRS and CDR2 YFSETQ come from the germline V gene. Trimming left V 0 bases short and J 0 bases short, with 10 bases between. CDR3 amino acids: CASSLDPPSSYNSPLHF. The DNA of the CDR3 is TGCGCCAGCAGCTTGGATCCTCCCAGCTCCTATAATTCACCCCTCCACTTT.

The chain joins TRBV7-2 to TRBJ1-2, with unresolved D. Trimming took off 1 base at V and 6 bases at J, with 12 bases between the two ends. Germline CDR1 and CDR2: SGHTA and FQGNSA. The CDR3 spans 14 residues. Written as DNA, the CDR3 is TGTGCCAGCAGCTTAGGTGGCCAGGCACATGGCTACACCTTC. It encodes CASSLGGQAHGYTF.

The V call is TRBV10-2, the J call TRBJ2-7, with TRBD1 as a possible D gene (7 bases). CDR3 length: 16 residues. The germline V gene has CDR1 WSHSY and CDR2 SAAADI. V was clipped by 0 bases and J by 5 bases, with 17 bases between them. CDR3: CASSESTRTGRDEQYF. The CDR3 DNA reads TGCGCCAGCAGTGAGTCGACTAGGACAGGTCGGGACGAGCAGTACTTC.

The CDR3 region has the DNA TGTGCCAGCTCATCGGACCCAAACACTGAAGCTTTCTTT. Translated, it gives CASSSDPNTEAFF. This rearrangement joins TRBV18 to TRBJ1-1; D not certain. Looked up from germline, CDR1 is KGHSH and CDR2 is LQKENI. CDR3 size: 13 residues. V was cut by 5 bases and J by 2 bases, with 9 bases left in between.

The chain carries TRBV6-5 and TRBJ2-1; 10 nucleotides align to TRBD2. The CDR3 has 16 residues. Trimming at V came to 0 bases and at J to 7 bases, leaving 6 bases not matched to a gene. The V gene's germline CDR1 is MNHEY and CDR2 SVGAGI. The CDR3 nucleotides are TGTGCCAGCAGTTACTCACTAGCGGGAATCCCAAATGAGCAGTTCTTC. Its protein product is CASSYSLAGIPNEQFF.

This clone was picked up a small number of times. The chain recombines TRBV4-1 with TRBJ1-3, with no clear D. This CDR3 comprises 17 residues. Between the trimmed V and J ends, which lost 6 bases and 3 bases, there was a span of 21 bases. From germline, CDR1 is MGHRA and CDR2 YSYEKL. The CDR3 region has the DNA TGCGCCAGCAGAAACGTCGAAAATCCGCGAAGTGGAAACACCATATATTTT. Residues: CASRNVENPRSGNTIYF.

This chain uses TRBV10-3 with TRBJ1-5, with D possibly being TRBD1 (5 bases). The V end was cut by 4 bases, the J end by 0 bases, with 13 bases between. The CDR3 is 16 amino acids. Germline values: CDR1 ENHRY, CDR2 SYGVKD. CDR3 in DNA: TGTGCCATCAGTGGTCAGGGTCCGGATAGCAATCAGCCCCAGCATTTT. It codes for CAISGQGPDSNQPQHF.

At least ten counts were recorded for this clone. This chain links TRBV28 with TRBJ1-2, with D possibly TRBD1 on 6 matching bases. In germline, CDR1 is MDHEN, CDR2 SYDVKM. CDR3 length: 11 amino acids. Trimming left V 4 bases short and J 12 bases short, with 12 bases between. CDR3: CASSSSGVHTF. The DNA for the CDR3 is TGTGCCAGCAGTTCCTCAGGGGTCCACACCTTC.

The CDR3 spells CASSQTGSQPQHF. CDR3 in DNA: TGCGCCAGCAGCCAGACAGGTTCTCAGCCCCAGCATTTT. V usage is TRBV5-1 and J usage is TRBJ1-5, with D possibly matching TRBD1 (6 bases). CDR1 SGHRS and CDR2 YFSETQ come from the germline V gene. CDR3 length: 13 residues. Trimming cost V 4 bases and J 6 bases, with 11 bases left between them.

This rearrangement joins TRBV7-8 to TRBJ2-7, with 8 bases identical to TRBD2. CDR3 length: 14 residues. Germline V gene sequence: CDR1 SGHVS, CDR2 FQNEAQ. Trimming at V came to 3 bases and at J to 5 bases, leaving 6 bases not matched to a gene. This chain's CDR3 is CASSFSGSHNEQYF. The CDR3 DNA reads TGTGCCAGCAGCTTCAGCGGGAGTCACAACGAGCAGTACTTC.